This TCR beta chain derives from a study of blood T cell repertoires in COVID-19. The wider study: The United States, Italy and Spain provided the acute and convalescent COVID-19 samples. Sample material is recorded as cDNA or gDNA derived from T cells, B-cell-depleted T cells, or PBMCs.

V lost 5 bases to trimming and J lost 0 bases, with 13 bases between them. CDR1 and CDR2 (germline): SEHNR, FQNEAQ (reference sequence). The CDR3 consists of 15 residues. As processed by the authors: Reference gene primers were amplified, and this amplification served to estimate nucleated cell counts. Repertoires were generated with immunoSEQ multiplex PCR, while TCRdb's copy carries only in-frame clones and drops some. Clone size and V and J calls were adopted from that table, with D and trimming inferred from the DNA. The sample has around 300,000 clones; about nine tenths are singletons. The TCR sequence derives from a man in his forties or fifties with acute or convalescent COVID-19. The rearrangement links TRBV7-9 to TRBJ1-2, with a possible D match to TRBD1 (5 bases). Sequenced sample: peripheral blood. CDR3 nucleotide sequence: TGTGCCAGCAGCCCCGGCGGGGCAGCTAACTATGGCTACACCTTC. Its protein product is CASSPGGAANYGYTF.